The rows below give T cell receptor beta chains drawn from one sample of a study of blood T cell repertoires in COVID-19. Here immunoSEQ multiplex PCR was the method, and the copy in TCRdb shows in-frame clones only, minus some. The sample lists 250,000 to 300,000 clones, over 65% occurring once. The sequenced sample was peripheral blood. The receptors derive from a man in his 60s who had recovered from COVID-19. CDR3s include the opening cysteine and the closing phenylalanine or tryptophan. Each record gives: V gene, CDR3 length, J gene, CDR3 protein.

TRBV29-1	13	TRBJ2-5	CSVAGLAQETQYF
TRBV9	21	TRBJ2-6	CASSVEEGTGTVNSGANVLTF
TRBV3-1/TRBV3-2	18	TRBJ2-4	CASSQGSAGAGSKNIQYF
TRBV5-1	20	TRBJ2-3	CASSPGTSGGAVTPTDTQYF
TRBV6-1	19	TRBJ2-6	CASSGGTGGFPSGANVLTF
TRBV2	15	TRBJ1-4	CASSGSQGRNEKLFF
TRBV4-1	15	TRBJ2-2	CASSPEGYGGGELFF
TRBV6-2/TRBV6-3	15	TRBJ2-6	CASSSTGALANVLTF
TRBV28	15	TRBJ2-3	CASSPGGPPLDTQYF
TRBV3-1/TRBV3-2	16	TRBJ2-3	CASSQDRTRFTDTQYF
TRBV15	15	TRBJ2-1	CATSRVPQGDNEQFF
TRBV9	17	TRBJ2-1	CASSVGPTSGGINEQFF
TRBV29-1	11	TRBJ1-1	CSALSTAEAFF
TRBV5-1	13	TRBJ1-1	CASSLVGQAEAFF
TRBV5-1	16	TRBJ2-7	CASSSGQDRVAYEQYF
TRBV7-9	12	TRBJ2-3	CASSLLTDTQYF
TRBV15	18	TRBJ2-1	CATSRLHGQGRSYNEQFF
TRBV7-7	15	TRBJ2-2	CASSLSPGNTGELFF
TRBV6-1	14	TRBJ1-2	CASSDQGAGYGYTF
TRBV7-2	18	TRBJ1-1	CASSLRWAGGRVDTEAFF
TRBV6-5	14	TRBJ2-2	CASSYSPGSGELFF
TRBV6-5	15	TRBJ1-2	CASTKRGQGAYGYTF
TRBV19	16	TRBJ2-4	CASRGDRGVAKNIQYF
TRBV2	13	TRBJ1-1	CASGGNMNTEAFF
TRBV9	14	TRBJ2-7	CASSGTSGAYEQYF
TRBV2	13	TRBJ2-5	CASTRTSIETQYF
TRBV4-1	14	TRBJ2-3	CASSQVAEPRTQYF
TRBV9	12	TRBJ2-2	CASSLAGSELFF
TRBV18	13	TRBJ2-7	CASSLKQGGEQYF
TRBV30	13	TRBJ1-5	CALTTGSNQPQHF
TRBV7-9	12	TRBJ2-3	CASRSLVDTQYF
TRBV19	15	TRBJ2-7	CASSIDQLAGAVQYF
TRBV12-3/TRBV12-4	11	TRBJ2-3	CASSPLDTQYF
TRBV30	10	TRBJ2-7	CAGGNYEQYF
TRBV6-2/TRBV6-3	16	TRBJ2-1	CASSYSKAAQGNEQFF
TRBV2	15	TRBJ1-1	CASRVHGSTSAEAFF
TRBV14	15	TRBJ2-3	CASRETGGYTDTQYF
TRBV14	16	TRBJ1-3	CASSLTVGGSGNTIYF
TRBV29-1	14	TRBJ2-5	CSVRRDRGFETQYF
TRBV18	14	TRBJ2-1	CASSPLADYNEQFF
TRBV5-1	14	TRBJ2-1	CASSLVGGDDEQFF
TRBV7-9	15	TRBJ2-7	CASSKGLAGIYEQYF
TRBV9	15	TRBJ1-5	CASSSGQGPNQPQHF
TRBV1	16	TRBJ2-3	CTSSQCFPSGTDTQYF